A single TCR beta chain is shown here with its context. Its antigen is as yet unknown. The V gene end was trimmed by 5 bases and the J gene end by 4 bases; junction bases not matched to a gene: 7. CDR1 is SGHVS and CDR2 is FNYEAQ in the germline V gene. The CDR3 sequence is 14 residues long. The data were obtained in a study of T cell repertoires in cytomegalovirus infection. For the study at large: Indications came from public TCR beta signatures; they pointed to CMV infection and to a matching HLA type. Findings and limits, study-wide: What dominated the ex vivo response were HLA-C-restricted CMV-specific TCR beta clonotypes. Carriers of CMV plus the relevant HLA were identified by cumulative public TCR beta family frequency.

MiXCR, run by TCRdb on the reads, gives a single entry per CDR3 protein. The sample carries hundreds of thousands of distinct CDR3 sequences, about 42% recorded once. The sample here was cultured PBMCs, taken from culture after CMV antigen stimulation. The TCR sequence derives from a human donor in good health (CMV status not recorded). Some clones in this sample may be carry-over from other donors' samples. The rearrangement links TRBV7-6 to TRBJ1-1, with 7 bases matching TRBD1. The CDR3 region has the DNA TGTGCCAGCAGCGCAGACAGGGTTGCCACTGAAGCTTTCTTT. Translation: CASSADRVATEAFF.